Sequencing of this TCR beta chain was carried out in a study of shared clonotypes between healthy human individuals. It was CD45RO-negative cells, positively selected for CCR7, that made up naive CD8 cells, with terminally differentiated effector memory CD45RA+ cells excluded. Participating donors were healthy, HIV-negative adults free of recent acute infections or vaccinations. On this clone itself: Its antigen is unknown.

Per the germline V gene, CDR1 is SGDLS and CDR2 is YYNGEE. This CDR3 is built from 17 residues. V shed 2 bases and J 4 bases; nucleotides not matched to a gene: 4. Sequencing was performed with immunoSEQ multiplex PCR; in TCRdb, only in-frame clones are kept and a portion is missing. The table lists millions of clones, about 95% of them singletons. The study, taken as a whole, reports: A generally larger estimated richness was seen in naive subsets than in memory subsets.

What was sequenced was naive CD8+ T cells sorted from blood. V is TRBV9 and J is TRBJ2-3; TRBD2 aligns across 16 bases. The source of this sequence is a man aged 18 to 29 in good health. CDR3 nucleotide sequence: TGTGCCAGCAGCGTGGCCGGGACTAGCGGGGGGGCAGATACGCAGTATTTT. It yields the protein CASSVAGTSGGADTQYF. Variable domain in full (rest from reference TRBV9 and TRBJ2-3): DSGVTQTPKHLITATGQRVTLRCSPRSGDLSVYWYQQSLDQGLQFLIQYYNGEERAKGNILERFSAQQFPDLHSELNLSSLELGDSALYFCASSVAGTSGGADTQYFGPGTRLTVL.